Sequencing of this TCR beta chain was carried out in a study of OX40 agonist ivuxolimab in advanced cancers. About the research overall: Dose-escalation patients' cancers were hepatocellular carcinoma, melanoma, renal cell or head and neck cancer.

The length of the CDR3 is 15 residues. J gave up 1 base and V 7 bases, and 6 bases lay outside the gene matches. The germline CDR1 and CDR2 sequences are WNHNN and SYGVQD (reference sequence). Profiled with immunoSEQ multiplex PCR; TCRdb holds only in-frame clones, not every one. Among just over 80,000 clones listed, 88% were seen once. This receptor was identified in an adult with an advanced solid tumor such as melanoma, head and neck, liver or kidney cancer. The chain is built from TRBV10-1 and TRBJ1-1, with 10 nucleotides matching TRBD1. The material was CD4+ or CD8+ T cells sorted from blood, obtained in a trial of the OX40 agonist ivuxolimab. In nucleotides, the CDR3 is TGCGCCAGCACAGATGGACAGGGGGGGAACACTGAAGCTTTCTTT. This gives the protein CASTDGQGGNTEAFF.